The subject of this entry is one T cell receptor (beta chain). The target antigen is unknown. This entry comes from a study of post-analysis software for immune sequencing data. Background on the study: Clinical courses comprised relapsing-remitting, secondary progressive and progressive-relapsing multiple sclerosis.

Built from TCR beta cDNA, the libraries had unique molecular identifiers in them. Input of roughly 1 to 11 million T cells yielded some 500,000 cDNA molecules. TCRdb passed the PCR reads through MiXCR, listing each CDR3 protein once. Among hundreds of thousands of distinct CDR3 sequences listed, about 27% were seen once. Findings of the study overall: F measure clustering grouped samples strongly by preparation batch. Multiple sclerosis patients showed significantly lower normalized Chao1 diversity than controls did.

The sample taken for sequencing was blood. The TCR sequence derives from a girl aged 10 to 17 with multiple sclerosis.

In nucleotides, the CDR3 is TGCGCCAGCAGTAAGGGGCTAGCAGGGGCATCTGAGCAGTTCTTC. Translated: CASSKGLAGASEQFF. The chain couples TRBV5-1 to TRBJ2-1, with a tentative D call TRBD1 (6 bases). Germline CDR1 is SGHRS and CDR2 is YFSETQ. Trimming cost V 5 bases and J 9 bases, with 21 bases left between them. The CDR3 is 15 amino acids.